These T cell receptor beta chains were read from a single sample in a study of cytomegalovirus exposure and HLA in healthy donors. Assay used: immunoSEQ multiplex PCR; TCRdb lists only in-frame clones, some missing. The top ten hold about 6.7% of the sample, which has some 150,000 clones, 60% to 85% seen once. The sample comprised PBMCs. These receptors were collected from a woman in her forties in good health and CMV-seropositive. The CDR3 runs from the conserved cysteine through the conserved F or W. Each record gives: V gene, J gene, clone size, D gene, CDR3 protein, CDR3 DNA. The D gene is left open where the match is weak. Expanded clones are given a class, and other clones once, few, many or no size at all.

v_gene: TRBV7-9
j_gene: TRBJ2-3
abundance: NA
d_gene: TRBD2
CDR3aa: CASSQGLAGKITDTQYF
CDR3nt: TGTGCCAGCAGCCAGGGACTAGCGGGGAAAATCACAGATACGCAGTATTTT

v_gene: TRBV28
j_gene: TRBJ1-2
abundance: NA
d_gene: NA
CDR3aa: CASVGGNYGYTF
CDR3nt: TGTGCCAGCGTTGGGGGGAACTATGGCTACACCTTC

v_gene: TRBV7-6
j_gene: TRBJ2-5
abundance: NA
d_gene: TRBD2
CDR3aa: CASSLEGTSGQETQYF
CDR3nt: TGTGCCAGCAGCTTAGAAGGGACTAGCGGACAAGAGACCCAGTACTTC

v_gene: TRBV4-1
j_gene: TRBJ1-4
abundance: few
d_gene: NA
CDR3aa: CASSQEGGRSNEKLFF
CDR3nt: TGCGCCAGCAGCCAAGAGGGAGGGAGGTCTAATGAAAAACTGTTTTTT

v_gene: TRBV5-4
j_gene: TRBJ1-1
abundance: NA
d_gene: NA
CDR3aa: CASSLTGMNTEAFF
CDR3nt: TGTGCCAGCAGCCTTACAGGAATGAACACTGAAGCTTTCTTT

v_gene: TRBV12-5
j_gene: TRBJ1-1
abundance: NA
d_gene: TRBD1
CDR3aa: CASGDDRGGRAFF
CDR3nt: TGTGCTAGTGGCGACGACAGGGGGGGAAGAGCTTTCTTT

v_gene: TRBV4-1
j_gene: TRBJ1-1
abundance: NA
d_gene: TRBD1
CDR3aa: CASRLQGAFQSAEAFF
CDR3nt: TGCGCCAGCAGACTGCAGGGGGCATTTCAGTCCGCTGAAGCTTTCTTT

v_gene: TRBV14
j_gene: TRBJ2-3
abundance: NA
d_gene: NA
CDR3aa: CASSPRERTDTQYF
CDR3nt: TGTGCCAGCAGTCCCAGGGAACGCACAGATACGCAGTATTTT

v_gene: TRBV10-3
j_gene: TRBJ1-1
abundance: few
d_gene: NA
CDR3aa: CAISDAWETEAFF
CDR3nt: TGTGCCATCAGTGATGCGTGGGAGACTGAAGCTTTCTTT

v_gene: TRBV13
j_gene: TRBJ1-6
abundance: NA
d_gene: NA
CDR3aa: CASSLKGVNSPLHF
CDR3nt: TGTGCCAGCAGCTTAAAGGGAGTAAATTCACCCCTCCACTTT

v_gene: TRBV5-6
j_gene: TRBJ1-2
abundance: few
d_gene: NA
CDR3aa: CASPGRGSLDGYTF
CDR3nt: TGTGCCAGCCCCGGGCGGGGGAGTTTAGATGGCTACACCTTC

v_gene: TRBV6-5
j_gene: TRBJ2-7
abundance: NA
d_gene: NA
CDR3aa: CASSYRGESYEQYF
CDR3nt: TGTGCCAGCAGTTACAGGGGTGAGTCCTACGAGCAGTACTTC

v_gene: TRBV5-6
j_gene: TRBJ1-2
abundance: NA
d_gene: NA
CDR3aa: CASSPQGRYGYTF
CDR3nt: TGTGCCAGCAGCCCCCAGGGGCGCTATGGCTACACCTTC

v_gene: TRBV30
j_gene: TRBJ1-4
abundance: NA
d_gene: TRBD1
CDR3aa: CAWSATGTNEKLFF
CDR3nt: TGTGCCTGGAGCGCGACAGGGACTAATGAAAAACTGTTTTTT

v_gene: TRBV2
j_gene: TRBJ1-5
abundance: once
d_gene: TRBD1
CDR3aa: CASSGQGVQPQHF
CDR3nt: TGTGCCAGCAGTGGTCAGGGGGTTCAGCCCCAGCATTTT

v_gene: TRBV6-6
j_gene: TRBJ1-6
abundance: NA
d_gene: TRBD1
CDR3aa: CANSQGTGPLNSPLHF
CDR3nt: TGTGCCAACAGTCAAGGGACAGGGCCTTTGAATTCACCCCTCCACTTT

v_gene: TRBV6-5
j_gene: TRBJ2-5
abundance: NA
d_gene: NA
CDR3aa: CASRGSHQETQYF
CDR3nt: TGTGCCAGCAGAGGGAGTCATCAAGAGACCCAGTACTTC

v_gene: TRBV7-9
j_gene: TRBJ1-2
abundance: NA
d_gene: NA
CDR3aa: CATGGQNGYGYTF
CDR3nt: TGTGCCACGGGGGGGCAAAACGGCTATGGCTACACCTTC